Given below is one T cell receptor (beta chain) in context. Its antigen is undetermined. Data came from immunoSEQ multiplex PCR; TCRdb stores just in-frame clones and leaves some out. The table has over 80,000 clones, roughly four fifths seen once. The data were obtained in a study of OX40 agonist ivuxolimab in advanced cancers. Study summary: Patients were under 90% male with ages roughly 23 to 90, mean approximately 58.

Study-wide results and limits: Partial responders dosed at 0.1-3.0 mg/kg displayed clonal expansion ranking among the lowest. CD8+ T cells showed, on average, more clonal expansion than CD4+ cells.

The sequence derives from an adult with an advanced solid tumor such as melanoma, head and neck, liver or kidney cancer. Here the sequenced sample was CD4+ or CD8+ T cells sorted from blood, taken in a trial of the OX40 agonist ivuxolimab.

The CDR3: CASSLGPRGAQKDTQYF. The DNA of the CDR3 is TGTGCCAGCAGCCTAGGGCCCAGGGGGGCCCAAAAAGATACGCAGTATTTT. J is TRBJ2-3 and V is TRBV9, with D possibly TRBD1 on 7 matching bases. The CDR3 is made up of 17 amino acids. Germline CDR1 and CDR2: SGDLS and YYNGEE. Trimming stripped 4 bases from V and 5 bases from J, with 23 bases between.